This T cell receptor beta chain is from a study of T cells in Graves' hyperthyroidism and ophthalmopathy. Amplification targeted TCR beta CDR3 regions from RNA transcripts. RT-PCR in the first round (using the HTBI primer set) targeted the TCR CDR3. Using its own MiXCR run on the multiplex PCR reads, TCRdb lists one record per CDR3 protein. The sample holds about 410,000 distinct CDR3 sequences, 14% seen once. Inclusion characteristics of ophthalmopathy patients comprised a Clinical Activity Score of at least 3, a NOSPECS grade of at least 4, and duration under 3 months. Study results and caveats: The majority of expanded thyroid clonotypes above 0.001 also appeared in blood. Ophthalmopathy was separated from stable hyperthyroidism by a 13 V-J model.

This clonotype was found once. Its antigen is undetermined. The specimen sequenced was blood. The receptor's source is a woman between 25 and 40 years old with Graves' ophthalmopathy.

The CDR3 loop reads CASSPGSQPQHF. DNA for the CDR3: TGTGCCAGCTCACCAGGGTCTCAGCCCCAGCATTTT. J is TRBJ1-5 and V is TRBV18; no firm D call. With 2 bases removed from V and 6 bases from J, the gap between germline ends came to 5 bases. The CDR3 totals 12 residues. Germline loops: CDR1 KGHSH, CDR2 LQKENI.